The clone carrying this T cell receptor beta chain was seen many times. Antigen: not known. The sample is drawn from a study of CD8 T cells in ankylosing spondylitis. Study-wide points: Disease-associated clones were reportedly significantly overrepresented in matched ankylosing spondylitis synovial fluid.

TCRdb reprocessed the 5' RACE reads with MiXCR, giving one entry per CDR3 protein. The sample contains about 300,000 distinct CDR3 sequences, roughly 10% of which appear only once. V shed 1 base, J shed 4 bases, and the junction held 7 bases outside the gene matches. This CDR3 contains 15 residues. Germline V gene lookup returns CDR1 DFQATT and CDR2 SNEGSKA (reference sequence). The chain uses TRBV20-1 and TRBJ2-1; 7 bases agree with TRBD1. Input material: blood, either unsorted or a sorted T cell fraction (not recorded which). The TCR sequence derives from a female donor with ankylosing spondylitis or in good health (not recorded which). CDR3 DNA sequence: TGCAGTGCTAGAGTAGGACAGGTTGTGTACAATGAGCAGTTCTTC. Translated, it gives CSARVGQVVYNEQFF.